The source of this T cell receptor beta chain is a study of T cells after yellow fever vaccination. TCRdb analysed the 5' RACE reads with MiXCR anew, one entry per CDR3 protein. The repertoire holds about 550,000 distinct CDR3 sequences, with under 25% as singletons. This clonotype came up many times. The starting material was PBMCs, obtained 15 days after the yellow fever booster vaccination. This clonotype was obtained from a man between 25 and 39 years old who received the YFV17D yellow fever vaccine.

The CDR3 DNA sequence: TGTGCCAGCAGCTTAGCCGGGACCGGAGAGACCCAGTACTTC. It is translated as CASSLAGTGETQYF. V is TRBV7-9 and J is TRBJ2-5, with D perhaps being TRBD1 or TRBD2 (5 bases each). The CDR3 is 14 amino acids. The germline V gene encodes CDR1 SEHNR and CDR2 FQNEAQ (reference sequence). V lost 0 bases to trimming and J lost 4 bases, with 9 bases between them.